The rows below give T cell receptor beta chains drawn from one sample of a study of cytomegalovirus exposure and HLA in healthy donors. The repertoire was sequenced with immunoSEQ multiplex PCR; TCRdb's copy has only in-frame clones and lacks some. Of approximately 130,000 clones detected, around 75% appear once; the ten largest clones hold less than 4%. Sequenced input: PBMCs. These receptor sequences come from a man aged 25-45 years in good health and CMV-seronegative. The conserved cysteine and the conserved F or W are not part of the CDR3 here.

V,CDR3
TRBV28,ASSLWMGVYGYT
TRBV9,ASIAYNYGYT
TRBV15,ATSRDSTGRGETQY
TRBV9,ASSPNPGANYGYT
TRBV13,ASSDFSTGWGRTDTQY
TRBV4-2,ASSQVTGLAGGTDTQY
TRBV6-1,ASSVRQGLEAF
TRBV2,ASSEARSDQPQH
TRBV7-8,ASSISSGQTYEQY
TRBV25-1,ASSGQEARIDEQF
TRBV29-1,SVTGMSVLDGRFTDTQY
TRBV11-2,ASSLWRGDIYEQF
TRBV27,ASSLRIWDWGLNSPLH
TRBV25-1,ASSEPHRAANEKLF
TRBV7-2,ASSPLGVGEQY
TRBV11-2,ASSLGWGTDTDTQY
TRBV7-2,ASSPTTATGHRGQY
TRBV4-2,ASSQQGSGSNQPQH
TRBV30,AYLRLAGVDEQF
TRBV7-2,ASRQVGQAETQY
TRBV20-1,SASRANGYT
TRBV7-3,ASSLTGTTYQETQY
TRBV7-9,ASSPGQGYEQY
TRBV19,ASSGDLTEAF
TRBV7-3,ASSPRTGAPYSGANVLT
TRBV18,ASSDLRTSGTDTQY
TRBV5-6,ASSFGQIKTDTQY
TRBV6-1,ASRSWDRGQDTQY
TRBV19,ASSIIAMNTEAF
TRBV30,AWAGAHSYEQY
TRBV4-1,ASSQDSRLRGYT
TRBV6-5,ASSSRGQGGDNEQF
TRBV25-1,ASRGGTDSWGYT
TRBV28,ASSLGQGARGLF